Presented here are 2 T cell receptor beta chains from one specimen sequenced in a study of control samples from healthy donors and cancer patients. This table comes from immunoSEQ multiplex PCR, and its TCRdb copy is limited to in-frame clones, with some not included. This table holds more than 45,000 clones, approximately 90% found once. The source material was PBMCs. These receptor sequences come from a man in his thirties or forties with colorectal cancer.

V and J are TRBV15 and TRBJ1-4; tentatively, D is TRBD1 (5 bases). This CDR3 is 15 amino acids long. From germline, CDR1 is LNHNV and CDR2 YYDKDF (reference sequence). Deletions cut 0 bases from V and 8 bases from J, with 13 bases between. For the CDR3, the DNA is TGTGCCACCAGCAGAGATGATCCAGGGAGGGAAAAACTGTTTTTT. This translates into CATSRDDPGREKLFF.

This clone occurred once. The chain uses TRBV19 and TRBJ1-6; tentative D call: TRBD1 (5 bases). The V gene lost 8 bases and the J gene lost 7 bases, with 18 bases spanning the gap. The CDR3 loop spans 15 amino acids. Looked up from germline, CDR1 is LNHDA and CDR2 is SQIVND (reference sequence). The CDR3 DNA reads TGTGCCAGTCGGGACCGCCCCCCGGGGAATTCACCCCTCCACTTT. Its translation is CASRDRPPGNSPLHF.